Shown below are 18 T cell receptor beta chains from a single sample sequenced in a study of regulatory and conventional T cells in RAG deficiency. Conventional CD4+ T cells were sorted from blood as CD25-low CD127-high cells. Sequenced by immunoSEQ multiplex PCR; TCRdb stores in-frame clones only, minus some. The repertoire consists of 25,000 to 35,000 clones, with about 95% occurring once and the leading ten covering 0.15% to 0.2%. This same sample was also taken into another study, of regulatory T cells. According to that study: Amplification used 52 TRBV primers and 13 TRBJ primers.

Sequencing used CD25- CD4+ T cells sorted from blood. These receptors came from a human donor in good health.

This rearrangement joins TRBV6-5 to TRBJ2-7; 8 bases line up with TRBD2. V lost 6 bases and J lost 2; bases outside the gene matches: 9. CDR1 is MNHEY and CDR2 is SVGAGI in the germline V gene. This CDR3 spans 15 amino acids. CDR3 protein: CASRVRTSSPYEQYF. The CDR3 coding sequence is TGTGCCAGCAGGGTGCGGACTAGCTCCCCCTACGAGCAGTACTTC.

This rearrangement joins TRBV5-1 to TRBJ1-6, with 9 bases lining up with TRBD1. The CDR3 runs 16 residues. V was pared by 4 bases and J by 3 bases, with 5 bases of the junction left unmatched. The germline CDR1 and CDR2 sequences are SGHRS and YFSETQ. CDR3 in DNA: TGCGCCAGCAGCACCCGGACAGGGGTCTATAATTCACCCCTCCACTTT. Its protein product is CASSTRTGVYNSPLHF.

CDR3 coding DNA: TGTGCCAGCAGTTTACAGGAAATCTATGGCTACACCTTC. Residues: CASSLQEIYGYTF. This chain links TRBV6-6 with TRBJ1-2; TRBD1 is a possible D gene (5 bases). Trimming removed 4 bases from V and 4 bases from J, with 10 bases in between. The germline CDR1 and CDR2 sequences are MNHNY and SVGAGI (reference sequence). CDR3 size: 13 residues.

V usage is TRBV27 and J usage is TRBJ1-6, with a weak D call TRBD1 (6 bases). Trimming pared 2 bases from V and 7 bases from J, leaving 18 bases between. The CDR3 consists of 17 residues. Germline values: CDR1 MNHEY, CDR2 SMNVEV (reference sequence). The CDR3 sequence is CASSLTPTTGRNSPLHF. CDR3 in DNA: TGTGCCAGCAGTTTAACCCCCACGACAGGCCGAAATTCACCCCTCCACTTT.

This clone was seen more than once but under ten times. The chain uses TRBV2 and TRBJ1-1, with TRBD1 as a possible D gene (6 bases). V was shortened by 4 bases and J by 4 bases, with 13 bases between the two germline ends. Germline V gene sequence: CDR1 SNHLY, CDR2 FYNNEI. CDR3 length equals 14 residues. CDR3 DNA sequence: TGTGCCAGCAGTGTCAACAGGGAGGGCACTGAAGCTTTCTTT. Amino acids: CASSVNREGTEAFF. Full variable domain (rest looked up from reference TRBV2 and TRBJ1-1): EPEVTQTPSHQVTQMGQEVILRCVPISNHLYFYWYRQILGQKVEFLVSFYNNEISEKSEIFDDQFSVERPDGSNFTLKIRSTKLEDSAMYFCASSVNREGTEAFFGQGTRLTVV.

The chain combines TRBV10-3 with TRBJ2-2; D possibly corresponds to TRBD1 (5 bases). Per the germline V gene, CDR1 is ENHRY and CDR2 is SYGVKD. The V gene lost 1 base and the J gene lost 2 bases, with 11 bases spanning the gap. This CDR3 comprises 16 residues. The CDR3 nucleotides read TGTGCCATCAGTGAGTTTAACAGGCTAAACACCGGGGAGCTGTTTTTT. Translation gives CAISEFNRLNTGELFF.

This chain's CDR3 is CASRRDRGNYGYTF. As DNA, the CDR3 is TGTGCCAGCAGGCGGGACAGGGGGAACTATGGCTACACCTTC. The chain uses TRBV6-4 and TRBJ1-2; 11 bases line up with TRBD1. CDR1 is MRHNA, CDR2 SNTAGT, per germline. This CDR3 comprises 14 residues. V shed 6 bases and J 2 bases; nucleotides not matched to a gene: 2.

This chain uses TRBV19 with TRBJ1-4; 8 bases align to TRBD1. Germline CDR1 LNHDA, CDR2 SQIVND (reference sequence). This CDR3 contains 14 residues. With V trimmed by 6 bases and J by 7 bases, 7 bases remained unmatched. The CDR3 DNA follows: TGTGCCAGTAGCTATACAGGGGGAGGTGAAAAACTGTTTTTT. It encodes CASSYTGGGEKLFF.

V and J are TRBV5-5 and TRBJ1-2; 8 bases are a match to TRBD1. V dropped 5 bases and J dropped 0; count of bases not matched to a gene: 6. The CDR3 extends over 15 amino acids. Germline CDR1 reads SGHKS; CDR2 reads YYEKEE (reference sequence). The CDR3 loop is CASRRTGNPNYGYTF. CDR3 nucleotides: TGTGCCAGCAGGAGGACAGGGAACCCTAACTATGGCTACACCTTC.

The chain combines TRBV7-9 with TRBJ1-2, with D possibly being TRBD1 (6 bases). This CDR3 is 15 amino acids long. Germline V lookup: CDR1 SEHNR, CDR2 FQNEAQ (reference sequence). The V and J ends lost 5 bases and 0 bases respectively, with 13 bases between them. The CDR3 reads CASSAQGTANYGYTF. For the CDR3, the DNA is TGTGCCAGCAGCGCTCAGGGGACCGCTAACTATGGCTACACCTTC.

The chain joins TRBV2 to TRBJ1-1, with a tentative D call TRBD1 (5 bases). The germline V gene has CDR1 SNHLY and CDR2 FYNNEI. CDR3 length: 13 amino acids. V lost 3 bases and J lost 1, with 6 bases in between. As DNA, the CDR3 is TGTGCCAGCAGTGACCAGGGGAACACTGAAGCTTTCTTT. It specifies CASSDQGNTEAFF.

The V gene is TRBV4-1, the J gene TRBJ2-7, with a weak D call TRBD1 (5 bases). This CDR3 is 17 amino acids long. CDR1 and CDR2 (germline): MGHRA, YSYEKL. V lost 2 bases and J 3 bases, leaving 20 bases between the germline ends. The CDR3 DNA reads TGCGCCAGCAGCCAAAGGACGGTTCGCAGGGAAAGCTACGAGCAGTACTTC. Translated, it gives CASSQRTVRRESYEQYF.

The chain employs TRBV7-9 and TRBJ1-6; perhaps TRBD1 as D (6 bases). CDR1 is SEHNR, CDR2 FQNEAQ, per germline (reference sequence). V was pared by 3 bases and J by 7 bases, with 13 bases between. This CDR3 is built from 15 residues. CDR3 in amino acids: CASSFSRRGNSPLHF. In DNA form, the CDR3 reads TGTGCCAGCAGCTTCAGTCGCAGGGGAAATTCACCCCTCCACTTT.

The chain links TRBV2 to TRBJ2-7; no firm D call. The closer fit of TRBJ2-5 to the DNA end suggests the J call may be wrong. Germline V lookup: CDR1 SNHLY, CDR2 FYNNEI. The CDR3 sequence is 11 residues long. Here the CDR3 reads CASSPVETQYF. As DNA, the CDR3 is TGTGCCAGCAGTCCCGTGGAGACCCAGTACTTC.

V gene TRBV18 combines with J gene TRBJ2-1; possibly TRBD1 for D (6 bases). The CDR3 covers 18 residues. Trimming left V 5 bases short and J 4 bases short, with 24 bases between. CDR1 is KGHSH and CDR2 is LQKENI in the germline V gene. CDR3 in amino acids: CASSVGASPHLTYNEQFF. Written as DNA, the CDR3 is TGTGCCAGCTCAGTGGGGGCGTCCCCCCACTTAACTTACAATGAGCAGTTCTTC.

This chain joins TRBV28 and TRBJ2-7; 8 bases match TRBD1. The V segment lost 5 bases and the J segment 5 bases; nucleotides outside the gene matches: 8. This CDR3 is built from 14 residues. Germline lookup yields CDR1 MDHEN and CDR2 SYDVKM. The CDR3 sequence is CASSPDRVSHEQYF. The CDR3 coding sequence is TGTGCCAGCAGTCCGGACAGGGTGTCTCACGAGCAGTACTTC.

This chain links TRBV28 with TRBJ1-1; 12 nucleotides line up with TRBD1. The CDR3 has 17 amino acids. Germline assignment: CDR1 MDHEN and CDR2 SYDVKM. V was clipped by 5 bases and J by 5 bases; unmatched bases: 12. The CDR3 here is CASSPPGQGARRTEAFF. DNA of the CDR3: TGTGCCAGCAGTCCACCGGGACAGGGGGCAAGACGTACTGAAGCTTTCTTT.

This chain uses TRBV5-6 with TRBJ2-1; D might be TRBD2 (5 bases). Trimming stripped 0 bases from V and 4 bases from J, with 23 bases between. In germline, CDR1 is SGHDT, CDR2 YYEEEE. This CDR3 is built from 19 residues. The CDR3 here is CASSLEAVGVGGRYNEQFF. The CDR3 DNA reads TGTGCCAGCAGCTTGGAAGCGGTTGGCGTTGGCGGGCGATACAATGAGCAGTTCTTC.